These 3 T cell receptor beta chains share one sample of origin, sequenced in a study of T-cell memory formation after mild COVID-19. TCRdb itself ran the 5' RACE reads through MiXCR, one entry per CDR3 protein. Of a few hundred thousand distinct CDR3 sequences listed, about 24% are singletons. Material: PBMCs or a T cell subset sorted from them (not recorded which). The receptors stem from an adult woman who had mild COVID-19 (a few samples of this study predate the infection). Cell type and time point are not known.

This clonotype was counted between two and nine times. V and J are TRBV9 and TRBJ2-7; 7 nucleotides agree with TRBD2. This CDR3 is built from 15 residues. Germline V lookup: CDR1 SGDLS, CDR2 YYNGEE. The V and J ends lost 4 bases and 6 bases, in that order; junction bases with no gene match: 13. CDR3 amino acids: CASSPSGGRVSEQYF. DNA of the CDR3: TGTGCCAGCAGCCCCTCGGGGGGACGGGTGAGCGAGCAGTACTTC.

The genes are TRBV11-2 and TRBJ1-2; 7 bases are shared with TRBD1. The V gene's germline CDR1 is SGHAT and CDR2 FQNNGV. CDR3 length: 14 amino acids. The V gene end was trimmed by 5 bases and the J gene end by 4 bases; junction bases not matched to a gene: 7. CDR3 region: CASSGSGTVYGYTF. As DNA, the CDR3 is TGTGCCAGCAGCGGGTCCGGGACAGTCTATGGCTACACCTTC.

This chain links TRBV24-1 with TRBJ2-1, with D perhaps TRBD1 or TRBD2 (5 bases each). CDR3 length: 15 residues. In germline, CDR1 is KGHDR, CDR2 SFDVKD. The V end lost 1 base, the J end lost 7 bases, and 13 bases lay between the germline ends. The CDR3 sequence is CATSDLRGAGNEQFF. CDR3 nucleotides: TGTGCCACCAGTGATTTAAGGGGCGCGGGTAATGAGCAGTTCTTC.